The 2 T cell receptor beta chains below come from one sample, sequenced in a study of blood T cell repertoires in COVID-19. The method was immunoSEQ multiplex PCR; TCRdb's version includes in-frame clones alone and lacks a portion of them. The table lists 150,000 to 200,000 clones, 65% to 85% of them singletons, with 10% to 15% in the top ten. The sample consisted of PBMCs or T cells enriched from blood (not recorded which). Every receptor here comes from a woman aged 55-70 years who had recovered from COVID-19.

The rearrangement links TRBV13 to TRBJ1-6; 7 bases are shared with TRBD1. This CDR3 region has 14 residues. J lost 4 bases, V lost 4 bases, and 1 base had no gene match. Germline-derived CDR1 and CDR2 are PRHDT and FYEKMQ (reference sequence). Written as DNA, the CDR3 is TGTGCCAGCAGCTCGGGACAGTATAATTCACCCCTCCACTTT. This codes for CASSSGQYNSPLHF.

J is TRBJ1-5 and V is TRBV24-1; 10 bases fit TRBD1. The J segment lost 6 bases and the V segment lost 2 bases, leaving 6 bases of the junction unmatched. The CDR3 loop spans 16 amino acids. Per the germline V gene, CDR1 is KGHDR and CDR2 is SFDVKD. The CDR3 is CATSDSRQGAAQPQHF. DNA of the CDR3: TGTGCCACCAGTGATTCGAGACAGGGGGCCGCTCAGCCCCAGCATTTT.